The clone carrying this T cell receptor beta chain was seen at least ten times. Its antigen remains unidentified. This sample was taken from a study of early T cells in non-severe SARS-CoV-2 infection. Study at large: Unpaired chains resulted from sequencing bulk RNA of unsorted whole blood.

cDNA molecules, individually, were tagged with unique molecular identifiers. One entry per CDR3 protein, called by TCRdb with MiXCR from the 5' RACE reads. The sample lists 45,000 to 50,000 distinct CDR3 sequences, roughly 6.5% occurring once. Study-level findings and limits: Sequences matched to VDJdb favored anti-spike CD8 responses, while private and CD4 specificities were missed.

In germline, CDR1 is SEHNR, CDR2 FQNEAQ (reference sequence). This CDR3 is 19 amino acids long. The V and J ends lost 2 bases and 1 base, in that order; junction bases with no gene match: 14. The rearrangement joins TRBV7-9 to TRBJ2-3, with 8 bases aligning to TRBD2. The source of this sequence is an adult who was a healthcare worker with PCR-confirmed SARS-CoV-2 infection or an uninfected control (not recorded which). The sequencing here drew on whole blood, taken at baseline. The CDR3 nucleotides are TGTGCCAGCAGCTTACGATCCCTAGTCGGAGCGGGGGGCACAGATACGCAGTATTTT. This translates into CASSLRSLVGAGGTDTQYF.